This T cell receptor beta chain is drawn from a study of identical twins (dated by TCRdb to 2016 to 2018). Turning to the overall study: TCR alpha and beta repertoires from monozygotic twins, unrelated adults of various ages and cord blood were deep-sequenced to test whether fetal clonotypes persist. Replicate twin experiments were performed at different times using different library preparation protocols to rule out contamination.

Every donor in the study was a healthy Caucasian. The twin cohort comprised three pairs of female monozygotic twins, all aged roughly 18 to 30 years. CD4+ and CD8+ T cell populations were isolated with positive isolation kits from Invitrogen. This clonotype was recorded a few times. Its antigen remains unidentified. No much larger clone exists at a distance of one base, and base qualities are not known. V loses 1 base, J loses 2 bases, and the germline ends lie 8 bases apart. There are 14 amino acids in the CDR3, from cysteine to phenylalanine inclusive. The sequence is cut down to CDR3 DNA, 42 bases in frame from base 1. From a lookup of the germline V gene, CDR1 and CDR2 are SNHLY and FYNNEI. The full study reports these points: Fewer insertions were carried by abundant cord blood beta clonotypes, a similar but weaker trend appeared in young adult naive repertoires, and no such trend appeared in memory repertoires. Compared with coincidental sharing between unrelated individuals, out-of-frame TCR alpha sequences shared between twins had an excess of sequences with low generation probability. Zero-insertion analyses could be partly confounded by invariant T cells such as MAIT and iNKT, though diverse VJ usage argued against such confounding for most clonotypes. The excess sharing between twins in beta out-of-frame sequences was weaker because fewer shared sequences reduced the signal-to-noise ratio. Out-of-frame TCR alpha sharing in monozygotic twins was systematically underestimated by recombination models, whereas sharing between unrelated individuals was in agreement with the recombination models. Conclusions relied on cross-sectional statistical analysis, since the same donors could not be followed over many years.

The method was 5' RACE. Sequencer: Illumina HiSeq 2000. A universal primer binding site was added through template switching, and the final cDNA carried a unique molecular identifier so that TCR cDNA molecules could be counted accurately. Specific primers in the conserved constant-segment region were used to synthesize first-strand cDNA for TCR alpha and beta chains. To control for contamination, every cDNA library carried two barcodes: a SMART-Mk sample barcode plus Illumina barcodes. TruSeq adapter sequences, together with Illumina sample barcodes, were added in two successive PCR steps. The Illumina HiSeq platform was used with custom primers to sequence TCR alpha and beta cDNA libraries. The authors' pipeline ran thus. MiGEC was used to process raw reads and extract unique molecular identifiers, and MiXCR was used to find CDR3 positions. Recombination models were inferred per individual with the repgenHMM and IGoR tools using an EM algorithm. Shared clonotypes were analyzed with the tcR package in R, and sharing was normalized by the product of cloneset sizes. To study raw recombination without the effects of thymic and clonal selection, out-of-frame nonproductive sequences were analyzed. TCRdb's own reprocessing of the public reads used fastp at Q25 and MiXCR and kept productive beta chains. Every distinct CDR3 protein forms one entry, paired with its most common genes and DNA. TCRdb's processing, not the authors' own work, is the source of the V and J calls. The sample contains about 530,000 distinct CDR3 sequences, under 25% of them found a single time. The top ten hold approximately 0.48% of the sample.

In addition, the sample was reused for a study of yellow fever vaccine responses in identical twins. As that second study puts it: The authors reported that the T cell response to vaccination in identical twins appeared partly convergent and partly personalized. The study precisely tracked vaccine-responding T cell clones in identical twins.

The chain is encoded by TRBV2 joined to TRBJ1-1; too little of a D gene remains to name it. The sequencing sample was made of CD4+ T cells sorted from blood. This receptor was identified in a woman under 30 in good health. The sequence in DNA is TGTGCCAGCAGTGAAGGGTCTCGTAACACTGAAGCTTTCTTT. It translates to CASSEGSRNTEAFF.